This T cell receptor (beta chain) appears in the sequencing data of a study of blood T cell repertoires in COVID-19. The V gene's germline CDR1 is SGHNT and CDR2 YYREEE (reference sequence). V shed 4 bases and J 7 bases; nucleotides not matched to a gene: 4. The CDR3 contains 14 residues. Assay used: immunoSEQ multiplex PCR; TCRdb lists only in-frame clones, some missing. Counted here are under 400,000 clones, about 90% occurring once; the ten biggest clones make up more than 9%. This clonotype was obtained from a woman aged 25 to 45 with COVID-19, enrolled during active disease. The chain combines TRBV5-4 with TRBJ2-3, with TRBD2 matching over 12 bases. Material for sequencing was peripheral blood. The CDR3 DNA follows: TGTGCCAGCAGCCTATGGACTAGCGGGAATACGCAGTATTTT. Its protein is CASSLWTSGNTQYF.